This T cell receptor beta chain was identified in a study of cytomegalovirus exposure and HLA in healthy donors (dated by TCRdb to between 2016 and 2019). Context from the whole study: An earlier analysis of some 620 of the donors reported approximately 280 Gb of sequence data and 90 million to 120 million unique TCR beta sequences obtained from about 179 million T cells. Approximately 310 gigabases of sequencing data and 80 million or so unique TCR sequences were included in an early release covering 550 to 800 HLA-typed donors. Of the approximately 370 genotyped donors, roughly 80% were placed in the genetic ancestry cluster associated with self-reported Caucasian donors. The study aimed to test whether cataloging public T cell receptors could reveal signatures of past pathogen exposure. The study profiled the T cell repertoires of hundreds of subjects by immunosequencing and related them to cytomegalovirus serostatus. Along with the roughly 700-subject first cohort, a separate validation cohort of roughly 110 different subjects was used. The study combined high-throughput TCR immunosequencing, statistical association of individual TCRs with disease status, and machine learning to predict cytomegalovirus infection status. To study patterns of TCR occurrence, a later analysis re-analyzed previously published TCR beta repertoires from hundreds of donors and added high-resolution HLA genotyping. Rather than drawing on any new phenotypic data, the later analysis identified candidate immune exposures from TCR beta sequences and the way those sequences occurred across donors. To decide whether each TCR beta V gene segment behaved as functional or pseudogenic, an earlier analysis of several hundred of the donors relied on high-throughput TCR beta sequencing. Donor age, sex, ethnicity and CMV serostatus were compiled alongside the repertoire data. A later genetic analysis took genome-wide SNP genotypes for about 65% of the 666 donors and used that subset as a discovery cohort. Every repertoire in the discovery cohort had been generated on one and the same sequencing platform. HLA typing covered class I and class II loci at four-digit resolution. The number of donors typed differed by locus, with about 629-630 for A, B, C, DRB1 and DQB1, about 500 for DQA1, 600 to 610 for DPA1, and 450 to 480 for DPB1. Because of strong linkage in the cohort, five DR-DQ haplotypes were treated as single units for association and clustering. Among 300 to 500 genotyped donors of the cohort, an average of roughly 230,000 unique TCR beta nucleotide sequences was sequenced per donor, of which 15% to 20% were non-productive. Points the paper makes about the study in general: According to a later genetic analysis, donors in an Asian-associated ancestry cluster had fewer N-insertions in productive TCRs than the roughly 660-donor mean. HLA typing was unavailable for some donors at each locus, so association tests used only the typed subset. In a later genetic analysis, a missense DCLRE1C variant was associated with V-gene and J-gene trimming of TCR beta chains, and the association was replicated in an independent cohort. In vitro tests confirmed that a few of the cytomegalovirus-associated TCR beta chains recognize cytomegalovirus antigens. Specific HLA alleles were associated with over 15,000 TCR beta sequences at a false discovery rate of 0.05 in a later analysis. The sequencing pipeline was judged likely to have produced a cluster of highly shared sequence variants as a technical artifact. Because counts were too low, about 15 rarely observed V segments, including chromosome 9 orphons, were left out of the earlier analysis of approximately 580 of the donors. An earlier analysis of around 540 of the donors showed that most TCR beta V segments appeared in productive rearrangements either about 90% or about 30% of the time, which broadly matched IMGT annotations. A later analysis reported that several top co-occurrence clusters appeared linked to parvovirus B19, influenza, CMV and Epstein-Barr virus. Cytomegalovirus status was reported to be diagnosed by the classifier with high specificity and sensitivity in both the original and validation cohorts. According to the authors, the approach could potentially be generalized to other disease states and immunological phenotypes. Correlated functional status among segregating V segments might be attributable to linkage disequilibrium, but an unknown experimental factor could not be ruled out. A total of about 150 TCR beta chains were listed by the study as associated with cytomegalovirus. Sequencing depth was assumed to be roughly uniform across donors in the presence/absence analyses, though that assumption may not hold. This cohort had only TCR beta chains sequenced, and the lack of alpha or paired-chain data limited which features could be detected. CMV serostatus was the only immune exposure information available for the cohort. According to a later analysis, most CMV-associated TCR beta chains appeared to be HLA-restricted, and the HLA associations seemed to be driven largely by CMV exposure. A later analysis found that TCR association rates varied across HLA loci, with DRB1 alleles showing the most associated TCRs and HLA-C alleles the fewest. A further reported finding was that TCR beta sequences accurately predicted the HLA-A and HLA-B alleles for most subjects in the first cohort. In a later analysis, HLA-associated TCR beta chains were found to be more clonally expanded and to have lower generation probabilities than equally common non-associated chains. Strong co-occurrence of HLA alleles, especially DR and DQ, made assigning TCR associations to individual alleles difficult. Most TCR sequences were seen in very few donors, while some public TCRs were found in many individuals. The 87-base-pair reads could not distinguish some IMGT-functional V segments, including TRBV6-2 and TRBV6-3, so those segments were excluded.

The cohort consisted of hundreds of healthy bone marrow donors. All cohort members were sampled while nominally healthy, although unrecorded immune exposures were likely present. The donor tested CMV seronegative, placing the donor among the 352 seronegative members of the cohort. A peripheral blood sample was collected from each donor, and TCR beta sequencing was performed on peripheral blood mononuclear cells. The Qiagen DNeasy Blood Extraction Kit was used to extract genomic DNA from the blood cell samples. Receptors were amplified or captured by the immunoSEQ multiplex PCR assay. For the multiplex PCR, a mixture combining 60 forward primers for TCR Vbeta segments and 13 reverse primers for TCR Jbeta segments was used. A multiplex PCR assay on genomic DNA amplified the CDR3 region of rearranged TCR beta genes. The amplified TCR beta libraries were sequenced on the Illumina HiSeq System as 87-base-pair reads. Turning to the authors' computational methods: A later analysis counted some 74 million unique TCR beta chains across the 600 to 850 repertoires, and some 11 million of these chains were shared by at least two donors. Raw reads were error-corrected and collapsed into unique sequences with a nearest-neighbor algorithm that merged closely related sequences to remove PCR and sequencing errors. Alignment of CDR3 sequences to IMGT reference sequences was used to assign V, D and J gene segments. For a sequence to be retained, at least a six-nucleotide match to both a V gene segment and a J gene segment was required. Rearrangements were called productive when the CDR3 lacked stop codons and stayed in frame with V and J; all others were non-productive. CDR3 was defined by IMGT convention, running from the second conserved V-encoded cysteine to the conserved J-encoded phenylalanine. Sequences without an unambiguous match to a single V gene segment were excluded from the earlier analysis of over 500 of the donors. An earlier analysis of fewer than 650 of the donors classified V segments as functional when productive rearrangements were above 56.7% and as segregating when the standard deviation between donors was above 5%. A statistical classification framework was developed to diagnose cytomegalovirus status using the catalog of TCR beta chain sequences. V and J gene assignment, in a later analysis, came from comparing TCR nucleotide sequences with IMGT/GENE-DB human TR gene sequences. Using the TCRdist pipeline, a later analysis assigned CDR3 sequences along with most-parsimonious VDJ recombination scenarios. In a later analysis, every TCR beta chain was defined by the combination of its CDR3 amino acid sequence and its V-gene family, and reads without a unique V-gene family were dropped. A later analysis removed 500 to 600 highly shared, low-generation-probability nucleotide sequences to deal with suspected cross-contamination and a sequencing artifact. A later analysis calculated a clonal expansion index for each public chain from normalized within-repertoire ranks of inferred template counts. A later analysis computed generation probabilities with a VDJ recombination model fitted to out-of-frame rearrangements, and checked the results against IGoR. In a later analysis, TCR-TCR, TCR-HLA and TCR-CMV co-occurrence was scored with hypergeometric tests, and a repertoire-size bias correction was applied to TCR pairs. In a later analysis, false discovery rates were estimated by permuting HLA or CMV assignments 20 times. In a later analysis, co-occurring TCRs were grouped using DBSCAN, and TCRdist sequence similarity was added for clustering within HLA-allele-positive subsets. For co-occurrence clustering, repertoires with fewer than 30,000 or more than 120,000 public chains were excluded, along with four or five repertoires with anomalous nucleotide sharing. Not all clones reach the TCRdb copy of this immuneACCESS table, which keeps in-frame sequences only. Checked studies attribute under half of the gap to unresolved V genes and leave the rest unexplained. Clone size and the V and J calls come from that table; the DNA yielded D and trimming. The sample table records about 130,000 clones. Under 2% of the sample belongs to the ten largest clones.

The germline V gene encodes CDR1 SQVTM and CDR2 ANQGSEA. V is trimmed back by 2 bases and J by 8 bases, and the junction contains 5 bases that no gene match accounts for. CDR3 length: 13 amino acids, cysteine to phenylalanine. Only CDR3 DNA remains: 39 bases, in frame from the first base. A word on this clone: Which antigen it targets is not known.

The sequenced material came from PBMCs. This sequence originates from a young man in good health and CMV-seronegative. The chain joins TRBV29-1 to TRBJ2-2; 7 bases in between match TRBD1. The CDR3: CSVEKGAPGELFF. In nucleotides, the sequence is TGCAGCGTTGAAAAGGGGGCTCCTGGGGAGCTGTTTTTT.